What follows are 25 T cell receptor beta chains derived from one specimen sequenced in a study of shared clonotypes between healthy human individuals. Using immunoSEQ multiplex PCR, the repertoire was profiled, and TCRdb retains in-frame clones only, with some absent. The table lists some 530,000 clones, roughly 80% of them singletons. The sample taken for sequencing was PBMCs. These receptors came from a woman in her thirties or forties in good health. Some clones in this sample may be carry-over from other donors' samples.

This sequence joins TRBV19 and TRBJ2-3, with 12 bases that match TRBD2. Germline V CDR1 and CDR2: LNHDA, SQIVND (reference sequence). V lost 4 bases, J lost 6 bases, and 5 bases stayed unmatched. The CDR3 loop spans 15 amino acids. CDR3 coding DNA: TGTGCCAGTAGTACTAGCGGGAGGGTGACGGATACGCAGTATTTT. It yields the protein CASSTSGRVTDTQYF.

The V gene is TRBV28, the J gene TRBJ1-5, with a possible D match to TRBD1 (5 bases). From germline, CDR1 is MDHEN and CDR2 SYDVKM. V shed 5 bases and J shed 5 bases, with 13 bases lying between them. This CDR3 contains 14 residues. This CDR3 is CASSPSAGHQPQHF. The CDR3 DNA is TGTGCCAGCAGTCCCTCGGCGGGGCATCAGCCCCAGCATTTT.

The chain employs TRBV28 and TRBJ1-1, with 10 bases that match TRBD1. From germline, CDR1 is MDHEN and CDR2 SYDVKM. The CDR3 loop spans 14 amino acids. V lost 5 bases and J lost 4; bases outside the gene matches: 4. The CDR3 protein is CASSTRQGATEAFF. DNA for the CDR3: TGTGCCAGCAGTACCCGACAGGGGGCCACTGAAGCTTTCTTT.

The J gene is TRBJ2-1, the V gene TRBV4-2; TRBD2 agrees at 10 bases. Trimming took 0 bases from V and 6 from J; bases not matched to a gene: 5. The CDR3 is 16 amino acids. Germline V lookup: CDR1 LGHNA, CDR2 YNFKEQ. CDR3 nucleotide sequence: TGTGCCAGCAGCCAAGATGGAGCGGGAGGGTTCAATGAGCAGTTCTTC. It translates to CASSQDGAGGFNEQFF.

The chain combines TRBV30 with TRBJ2-7; possibly TRBD1 for D (5 bases). The CDR3 has 14 amino acids. The germline V gene has CDR1 GTSNPN and CDR2 SVGIG (reference sequence). Between the trimmed V and J ends, which lost 3 bases and 4 bases, there was a span of 16 bases. The CDR3 reads CAWRSSGKAYEQYF. The CDR3 nucleotides are TGTGCCTGGAGATCCTCAGGGAAGGCGTACGAGCAGTACTTC. Drawing the rest from reference TRBV30 and TRBJ2-7, the complete variable domain is SQTIHQWPATLVQPVGSPLSLECTVEGTSNPNLYWYRQAAGRGLQLLFYSVGIGQISSEVPQNLSASRPQDRQFILSSKKLLLSDSGFYLCAWRSSGKAYEQYFGPGTRLTVT.

The chain uses TRBV18 and TRBJ1-3, with D unresolved. CDR3 size: 15 residues. The V gene lost 2 bases and the J gene lost 0 bases, with 8 bases spanning the gap. CDR1 KGHSH and CDR2 LQKENI come from the germline V gene. CDR3 sequence: CASSPSGISGNTIYF. As DNA, the CDR3 is TGTGCCAGCTCACCATCAGGTATCTCTGGAAACACCATATATTTT.

V and J are TRBV27 and TRBJ2-2; 9 nucleotides align to TRBD1. This CDR3 spans 15 amino acids. CDR1 is MNHEY and CDR2 is SMNVEV in the germline V gene (reference sequence). Unmatched junction bases numbered 4, after V lost 2 bases and J lost 6 bases. For the CDR3, the DNA is TGTGCCAGCAGTTTAACGGGACAGGGTTCCGGGGAGCTGTTTTTT. Protein: CASSLTGQGSGELFF.

The chain is built from TRBV27 and TRBJ1-4; 7 bases are shared with TRBD1. This CDR3 is built from 17 residues. In germline, CDR1 is MNHEY, CDR2 SMNVEV (reference sequence). The junction had 15 bases not matched to a gene; V was cut back by 3 bases and J by 8 bases. CDR3 residues: CASSLTITGASVEKLFF. CDR3 DNA: TGTGCCAGCAGTTTGACGATTACAGGGGCTAGTGTAGAAAAACTGTTTTTT.

This chain uses TRBV7-2 with TRBJ2-1; 10 nucleotides align to TRBD1. V shed 5 bases and J 2 bases; nucleotides not matched to a gene: 3. Germline V CDR1 and CDR2: SGHTA, FQGNSA. CDR3 length equals 15 residues. The CDR3 sequence is CASSGDRGPYNEQFF. For the CDR3, the DNA is TGTGCCAGCAGCGGTGACAGGGGGCCCTACAATGAGCAGTTCTTC.

The V call is TRBV27, the J call TRBJ1-1; D unresolved. Germline loops: CDR1 MNHEY, CDR2 SMNVEV (reference sequence). V was clipped by 7 bases and J by 3 bases, with 15 bases between them. The CDR3 contains 14 residues. This CDR3 reads CASKPIRVDTEAFF. The CDR3 region has the DNA TGTGCCAGCAAACCAATCAGAGTGGACACTGAAGCTTTCTTT.

The chain recombines TRBV5-1 with TRBJ2-7, with D perhaps matching TRBD2 (5 bases). The V gene lost 5 bases and the J gene lost 0 bases, with 15 bases spanning the gap. In germline, CDR1 is SGHRS, CDR2 YFSETQ. This CDR3 is 15 amino acids long. Here the CDR3 reads CASRHGLLSSYEQYF. As DNA, the CDR3 is TGCGCCAGCAGACATGGACTGTTAAGCTCCTACGAGCAGTACTTC.

This sequence joins TRBV7-9 and TRBJ2-2; D is possibly TRBD2 (6 bases). Deletions cut 5 bases from V and 0 bases from J, with 16 bases between. Germline V CDR1 and CDR2: SEHNR, FQNEAQ (reference sequence). The CDR3 runs to 17 residues. In nucleotides, the CDR3 is TGTGCCAGCAGCCCTCGCCGGGAGACCCCGAACACCGGGGAGCTGTTTTTT. Its translation: CASSPRRETPNTGELFF.

The rearrangement links TRBV18 to TRBJ1-5, with TRBD1 as a possible D gene (5 bases). Germline loops: CDR1 KGHSH, CDR2 LQKENI. The V end lost 4 bases, the J end lost 5 bases, and 15 bases lay between the germline ends. The CDR3 is made up of 15 amino acids. The CDR3 coding sequence is TGTGCCAGCTCACGCGACGGACAAGATTATCAGCCCCAGCATTTT. Protein sequence: CASSRDGQDYQPQHF.

On this clone: One base separates it from a far larger clone, so it is likely a read error. This sequence joins TRBV7-9 and TRBJ1-5; D uncertain. Germline V lookup: CDR1 SEHNR, CDR2 FQNEAQ (reference sequence). The length of the CDR3 is 14 residues. This CDR3 reads CASSFDGYYQPRHF. The DNA for the CDR3 is TGTGCCAGCAGCTTTGACGGCTATTATCAGCCCCGGCATTTT.

This clone was detected only a few times. V and J are TRBV18 and TRBJ2-2, with TRBD2 identical over 15 bases. V was pared by 6 bases and J by 0 bases, with 8 bases of the junction left unmatched. Looked up from germline, CDR1 is KGHSH and CDR2 is LQKENI. This CDR3 has 19 residues. The CDR3 loop is CASSLPGLAGGTNTGELFF. The CDR3 bases are TGTGCCAGCTCCCTTCCGGGACTAGCGGGAGGTACGAACACCGGGGAGCTGTTTTTT.

This clone came up once. The rearrangement joins TRBV30 to TRBJ2-7; TRBD1 is a possible D gene (5 bases). Germline V gene data show CDR1 as GTSNPN and CDR2 as SVGIG (reference sequence). Trimming cost V 2 bases and J 4 bases, with 6 bases left between them. This CDR3 contains 11 residues. The CDR3 nucleotides read TGTGCCTGGAGTAACAGGTACGAGCAGTACTTC. Its protein is CAWSNRYEQYF.

This clone was detected once. The chain employs TRBV27 and TRBJ2-3; 8 nucleotides align to TRBD2. V lost 6 bases, J lost 0 bases, and 14 bases stayed unmatched. CDR3 length equals 18 residues. CDR1 MNHEY and CDR2 SMNVEV come from the germline V gene (reference sequence). CDR3 amino acids: CASSPRAPTSGSTDTQYF. CDR3 DNA: TGTGCCAGCAGCCCTAGGGCCCCCACTAGCGGAAGCACAGATACGCAGTATTTT.

The gene calls are TRBV5-6 and TRBJ2-7; D unresolved. Per germline, CDR1 SGHDT and CDR2 YYEEEE. Trimming shortened V by 0 bases and J by 3 bases, and 4 bases separated the two germline ends. This CDR3 comprises 12 residues. In DNA form, the CDR3 reads TGTGCCAGCAGCTTGGTAAGCTACGAGCAGTACTTC. Its translation: CASSLVSYEQYF.

The chain is built from TRBV10-3 and TRBJ1-3, with TRBD1 as a possible D gene (5 bases). V was clipped by 6 bases and J by 0 bases, with 12 bases between them. From germline, CDR1 is ENHRY and CDR2 SYGVKD. This CDR3 comprises 15 residues. In DNA, the CDR3 is TGTGCCATCAGGGTGGGCAGGGACTCTGGAAACACCATATATTTT. Translated, it gives CAIRVGRDSGNTIYF.

As concerns this clone: A much larger clone differs from this one at a single base, so this may be a read error. This CDR3 reads CASSYYEQYF. CDR3 DNA sequence: TGTGCCAGCAGTTACTACGAGCAGTACTTC. V and J are TRBV6-1 and TRBJ2-7, with D uncertain. Germline CDR1 and CDR2: MNHNS and SASEGT. The CDR3 is 10 amino acids. Deletions cut 5 bases from V and 3 bases from J, with 2 bases between.

The CDR3 coding sequence is TGTGCCAGCAGTTTAGGAGGGCTTGGTAATGAAAAACTGTTTTTT. This sequence encodes CASSLGGLGNEKLFF. The genes are TRBV28 and TRBJ1-4, with D unclear. The CDR3 length is 15 residues. With 2 bases removed from V and 4 bases from J, the gap between germline ends came to 11 bases. CDR1 and CDR2 from the germline V gene are MDHEN and SYDVKM.

Worth noting for this clone: A single base is all that separates this from a far larger clone, so a read error is likely. The rearrangement uses TRBV6-5 and TRBJ1-5; D not certain. The CDR3 length is 14 residues. Germline-derived CDR1 and CDR2 are MNHEY and SVGAGI. CDR3 sequence (DNA): TGTGCCAGCAGTTTCAACTCCGGGGATCAGCACCAGCATTTT. Its protein is CASSFNSGDQHQHF.

This CDR3 reads CASSPSGAEDNEQFF. In DNA, the CDR3 is TGTGCCAGCAGTCCTAGCGGCGCAGAGGACAATGAGCAGTTCTTC. The gene calls are TRBV6-4 and TRBJ2-1, with 7 nucleotides matching TRBD2. The CDR3 has 15 residues. The trim removed 5 bases at V and 5 bases at J, leaving 9 bases unmatched. The V gene's germline CDR1 is MRHNA and CDR2 SNTAGT.

V gene TRBV19 combines with J gene TRBJ2-1, with no clear D. CDR3 size: 12 residues. The germline CDR1 and CDR2 sequences are LNHDA and SQIVND (reference sequence). V lost 0 bases and J 15 bases, leaving 12 bases between the germline ends. As DNA, the CDR3 is TGTGCCAGTAGTATAGATCTGGTACATATGTTCTTC. Encoded protein: CASSIDLVHMFF.

In the case of this clone: A single base is all that separates this from a far larger clone, so a read error is likely. The chain has TRBV11-2 and TRBJ1-1; a weak D match, TRBD1 (6 bases). CDR1 is SGHAT, CDR2 FQNNGV, per germline. This CDR3 has 16 residues. Written as DNA, the CDR3 is TGTGCCAGCAGCAAAGACCGGGACACCGGCTACACTAAAGCTTTCTTT. Its protein is CASSKDRDTGYTKAFF.